The entry below gives a single T cell receptor beta chain sequence along with its context. TCRdb's table, derived via immunoSEQ multiplex PCR, lists solely in-frame clones and lacks some. The table shows fewer than 350,000 clones, with about 89% occurring only once. This sample was included in a study of blood T cell repertoires in COVID-19. CDR3 size: 13 residues. The germline V and J ends were trimmed by 3 bases and 1 base, with 6 bases remaining between them. The chain employs TRBV12-3 or TRBV12-4 and TRBJ1-1, with D tentatively TRBD1 (5 bases). The source material was peripheral blood. The sequence came from a man in his forties with acute or convalescent COVID-19. The CDR3 spells CASSFDRNTEAFF. Written as DNA, the CDR3 is TGTGCCAGCAGTTTCGACAGGAACACTGAAGCTTTCTTT.